These T cell receptor beta chains were read from a single sample in a study of T cells in Graves' hyperthyroidism and ophthalmopathy. TCRdb redid the calling of the multiplex PCR reads with MiXCR, one entry per CDR3 protein. The sample yields 600,000 to 750,000 distinct CDR3 sequences, about 18% seen once. Sequencing was done on a sample of blood. The receptors derive from a man between 50 and 59 years old with Graves' hyperthyroidism. CDR3s include the opening cysteine and the closing phenylalanine or tryptophan. Each record gives: J gene, clone size, D gene, V gene, CDR3 DNA, CDR3 protein. The D gene is left open where the match is weak. A row's size may be missing; if present it is once, few, many or a size class.

TRBJ2-1 few TRBD2 TRBV9 TGTGCCAGCAGCGTAGGGGGACTAGCGGGAGGCCCGACTGAGCAGTTCTTC CASSVGGLAGGPTEQFF
TRBJ2-7 many - TRBV20-1 TGCAGTGCTCCCCCCGGGACTTCCACCTACGAGCAGTACTTC CSAPPGTSTYEQYF
TRBJ2-6 few TRBD1 TRBV6-1 TGTGCCAGCAGTGCAGGGGGCTATGGGGCCAACGTCCTGACTTTC CASSAGGYGANVLTF
TRBJ1-1 many - TRBV7-2 TGTGCCAGCAGCTTAGGTGGCGGATTGAACACTGAAGCTTTCTTT CASSLGGGLNTEAFF
TRBJ2-1 - - TRBV2 TGTGCCAGCAGTGTAAAGCTTGGTGAGCAGTTCTTC CASSVKLGEQFF
TRBJ2-7 - TRBD2 TRBV19 TGTGCCAGTAGTATTGGGAGAGGGAGGGCCTACGAGCAGTACTTC CASSIGRGRAYEQYF
TRBJ2-5 many TRBD2 TRBV12-3/TRBV12-4 TGTGCCAGCAAACCGGGACTAGCGGGGGAATACCAAGAGACCCAGTACTTC CASKPGLAGEYQETQYF
TRBJ1-5 few - TRBV6-5 TGTGCCAGCAGTTACTCGCAACCAGTTAGCAATCAGCCCCAGCATTTT CASSYSQPVSNQPQHF
TRBJ2-5 many TRBD1 TRBV28 TGTGCCAGCAGAGTCGGGACAGGGGCGTTTTCGGAGACCCAGTACTTC CASRVGTGAFSETQYF
TRBJ1-5 many - TRBV28 TGTGCCAGCAGCCTACGGGTTTATAGCAATCAGCCCCAGCATTTT CASSLRVYSNQPQHF
TRBJ1-5 few TRBD1 TRBV27 TGTGCCAGCAGTCGACTACCGGGACAGGGGAGGAATCAGCCCCAGCATTTT CASSRLPGQGRNQPQHF
TRBJ1-1 many - TRBV10-3 TGTGCCATCAGACCCCGGGACATATCTGAAGCTTTCTTT CAIRPRDISEAFF
TRBJ2-5 few - TRBV6-5 TGTGCCAGCAGTTCATCGGTCGAAGAAGAGACCCAGTACTTC CASSSSVEEETQYF
TRBJ2-7 many - TRBV7-8 TGTGCCAGCAGCTTCACGGGATTAAGCTACGAGCAGTACTTC CASSFTGLSYEQYF
TRBJ2-5 many - TRBV6-5 TGTGCCAGCAGTTACGCAAGGGGGGCCCAAGAGACCCAGTACTTC CASSYARGAQETQYF
TRBJ2-2 - - TRBV5-4 TGTGCCAGCAGCCCAGGGGGGAGTTGGACCGGGGAGCTGTTTTTT CASSPGGSWTGELFF
TRBJ2-3 many TRBD2 TRBV24-1 TGTGCCACCAGTGACCCTAATGGCGGGAGGTCACGAGATACGCAGTATTTT CATSDPNGGRSRDTQYF
TRBJ2-3 - - TRBV11-1 TGTGCCAGCAGCGAGGGGGACATTTCAGATACGCAGTATTTT CASSEGDISDTQYF
TRBJ2-3 many - TRBV2 TGTGCCAGCAGTGAACGTAGGGACTGGGACACAGATACGCAGTATTTT CASSERRDWDTDTQYF
TRBJ2-7 - TRBD1 TRBV6-1 TGTGCCAGCAGTGGCGACAGGGGGCGAGAGCAGTACTTC CASSGDRGREQYF
TRBJ1-5 few - TRBV28 TGTGCCAGCAGTTTATTTTTTCAGCCCCAGCATTTT CASSLFFQPQHF
TRBJ2-3 many - TRBV7-2 TGTGCCAGCAGCTCTTCTGGCGGGTACACAGATACGCAGTATTTT CASSSSGGYTDTQYF
TRBJ2-7 many - TRBV2 TGTGCCAGCAGCGAGACAGGTCCCTACGAGCAGTACTTC CASSETGPYEQYF
TRBJ2-5 many - TRBV27 TGTGCCAGCAGTTTATATTCAGGCATATGGGAGACCCAGTACTTC CASSLYSGIWETQYF